One sample yielded the 23 T cell receptor beta chains listed below, sequenced in a study of long-term antiretroviral therapy in people with HIV. Version v3.0 of the immunoSEQ assay ran at survey level. This table comes from immunoSEQ multiplex PCR, and its TCRdb copy is limited to in-frame clones, with some not included. The table has 45,000 to 50,000 clones, about 86% seen once. Sequences were derived from unsorted PBMCs, sampled 0.8 years after starting antiretroviral therapy. The receptors derive from a young woman with HIV.

The chain employs TRBV28 and TRBJ1-4; D is ambiguous. The CDR3 contains 14 residues. Trimming removed 7 bases at V and 5 bases at J, with 14 bases between. Looked up from germline, CDR1 is MDHEN and CDR2 is SYDVKM. DNA for the CDR3: TGTGCCAGCACCCTCTCGGACCGGAATGAAAAACTGTTTTTT. Protein product: CASTLSDRNEKLFF.

This chain joins TRBV4-3 and TRBJ2-3; TRBD2 matches 13 bases. Unmatched junction bases numbered 13, after V lost 2 bases and J lost 2 bases. The CDR3 has 20 residues. Germline-derived CDR1 and CDR2 are LGHNA and YSLEER. The CDR3 bases are TGCGCCAGCAGCCAAAGGACGCCCGGACTAGCGGGAGCCATCACAGATACGCAGTATTTT. Residues: CASSQRTPGLAGAITDTQYF.

This rearrangement joins TRBV5-5 to TRBJ2-3, with a possible D match to TRBD1 (6 bases). The V end lost 4 bases, the J end lost 7 bases, and 13 bases lay between the germline ends. The CDR3 length is 13 residues. CDR1 is SGHKS and CDR2 is YYEKEE in the germline V gene (reference sequence). In DNA form, the CDR3 reads TGTGCCAGCAGCCCCACGGACAGAAATACGCAGTATTTT. This codes for CASSPTDRNTQYF.

J is TRBJ1-2 and V is TRBV7-2; 9 bases align to TRBD1. Germline V gene lookup returns CDR1 SGHTA and CDR2 FQGNSA. V lost 5 bases to trimming and J lost 1 base; unmatched junction nucleotides: 5. CDR3 length: 15 residues. CDR3 residues: CASSAGQGLNYGYTF. DNA for the CDR3: TGTGCCAGCAGCGCCGGACAGGGGCTTAACTATGGCTACACCTTC.

The CDR3 coding sequence is TGTGCCAGCAGTTTATCAAGGGTTAGCTATGGCTACACCTTC. Protein sequence: CASSLSRVSYGYTF. V gene TRBV27 combines with J gene TRBJ1-2; D ambiguous. CDR3 length: 14 amino acids. Germline lookup yields CDR1 MNHEY and CDR2 SMNVEV (reference sequence). V was clipped by 0 bases and J by 4 bases, with 9 bases between them.

This chain uses TRBV13 with TRBJ2-7; D gene ambiguous. Between the trimmed V and J ends, which lost 2 bases and 0 bases, there was a span of 11 bases. This CDR3 has 15 residues. The germline CDR1 and CDR2 sequences are PRHDT and FYEKMQ (reference sequence). The CDR3 nucleotides read TGTGCCAGCAGCTTAAAGGTGGTGGCCTCCTACGAGCAGTACTTC. Protein product: CASSLKVVASYEQYF.

This clone was detected only a few times. The chain links TRBV5-8 to TRBJ2-5; 14 nucleotides line up with TRBD2. After removal of 3 bases from V and 2 bases from J, the junction contained 3 bases not matched to a gene. The CDR3 length is 16 residues. Looked up from germline, CDR1 is SGHTS and CDR2 is YDEGEE. CDR3 amino acids: CASSSTSGRDQETQYF. CDR3 nucleotide sequence: TGTGCCAGCAGCTCGACTAGCGGGAGGGATCAAGAGACCCAGTACTTC.

The V and J genes are TRBV7-9 and TRBJ2-1; 9 bases line up with TRBD2. CDR1 and CDR2 (germline): SEHNR, FQNEAQ (reference sequence). This CDR3 contains 16 residues. V lost 5 bases and J lost 4; bases outside the gene matches: 9. CDR3 bases: TGTGCCAGCAGCGGTTTAGGGGCGGGAGGGTACAATGAGCAGTTCTTC. Translating it yields CASSGLGAGGYNEQFF.

This chain's CDR3 is CASSFPGTGRTEETQYF. CDR3 bases: TGTGCCAGCAGCTTTCCGGGCACGGGACGAACCGAGGAGACCCAGTACTTC. V and J are TRBV7-8 and TRBJ2-5; D possibly uses TRBD1 or TRBD2 (5 bases each). Per the germline V gene, CDR1 is SGHVS and CDR2 is FQNEAQ. This CDR3 has 17 amino acids. The germline V and J ends were trimmed by 3 bases and 5 bases, with 22 bases remaining between them.

DNA of the CDR3: TGTGCCAGCAGTTTAGGGCAGTATGAAAAACTGTTTTTT. This codes for CASSLGQYEKLFF. This chain connects TRBV27 to TRBJ1-4; D not certain. The CDR3 covers 13 residues. V was cut by 2 bases and J by 6 bases, with 7 bases left in between. Germline V gives CDR1 MNHEY, CDR2 SMNVEV (reference sequence).

The V gene is TRBV6-6, the J gene TRBJ2-3, with D tentatively TRBD2 (5 bases). The CDR3 is made up of 15 amino acids. Trimming shortened V by 2 bases and J by 4 bases, and 13 bases separated the two germline ends. Germline V gene data show CDR1 as MNHNY and CDR2 as SVGAGI (reference sequence). CDR3 sequence: CASSYERPGADTQYF. As DNA, the CDR3 is TGTGCCAGCAGTTACGAGCGACCCGGGGCAGATACGCAGTATTTT.

This clone was detected once. The V gene is TRBV6-5, the J gene TRBJ2-4; 8 bases are shared with TRBD2. V gave up 2 bases and J gave up 0 bases; unmatched junction bases: 3. This CDR3 comprises 16 residues. CDR1 and CDR2 from the germline V gene are MNHEY and SVGAGI. CDR3 sequence: CASSYIAGLAKNIQYF. Written as DNA, the CDR3 is TGTGCCAGCAGTTACATAGCGGGGTTAGCCAAAAACATTCAGTACTTC.

This clone was found once. The chain employs TRBV7-8 and TRBJ2-1; no clear D gene. Germline values: CDR1 SGHVS, CDR2 FQNEAQ. This CDR3 is 16 amino acids long. The V end was cut by 5 bases, the J end by 5 bases, with 19 bases between. CDR3 region: CASSLRRTISDNEQFF. Here the CDR3 DNA reads TGTGCCAGCAGCCTTAGAAGGACCATATCTGACAATGAGCAGTTCTTC.

The V and J genes are TRBV11-1 and TRBJ2-4; 12 bases align to TRBD2. Germline assignment: CDR1 SGHAT and CDR2 FQDESV (reference sequence). The V and J ends lost 5 bases and 6 bases, in that order; junction bases with no gene match: 14. This CDR3 has 18 amino acids. CDR3: CASSTPGTSGSYGNIQYF. CDR3 bases: TGTGCCAGCAGCACGCCCGGGACTAGCGGGTCTTATGGAAACATTCAGTACTTC.

On this clone itself: At the DNA level, this CDR3 is encoded by other sequences in the same sample as well. V usage is TRBV7-2 and J usage is TRBJ2-5; D unresolved. CDR1 is SGHTA, CDR2 FQGNSA, per germline. This CDR3 region has 12 residues. V lost 1 base to trimming and J lost 5 bases, with 5 bases between them. The CDR3 nucleotides read TGTGCCAGCAGCTTAGTCGTCGAGACCCAGTACTTC. Residues: CASSLVVETQYF.

This clone was counted only a few times. The chain couples TRBV5-5 to TRBJ1-5, with D hard to call. V was pared by 2 bases and J by 9 bases, with 6 bases between. Germline CDR1 is SGHKS and CDR2 is YYEKEE (reference sequence). The CDR3 length is 11 residues. The CDR3, as DNA: TGTGCCAGCAGCTTTAAGCCGCCCCAGCATTTT. This sequence encodes CASSFKPPQHF. The entire variable domain, with the rest obtained from reference TRBV5-5 and TRBJ1-5, is as follows: DAGVTQSPTHLIKTRGQQVTLRCSPISGHKSVSWYQQVLGQGPQFIFQYYEKEERGRGNFPDRFSARQFPNYSSELNVNALLLGDSALYLCASSFKPPQHFGDGTRLSIL.

This chain links TRBV7-6 with TRBJ2-7; no definite D call. The CDR3 extends over 14 amino acids. Germline CDR1 SGHVS, CDR2 FNYEAQ. The V gene lost 3 bases and the J gene lost 5 bases, with 14 bases spanning the gap. The DNA of the CDR3 is TGTGCCAGCAGCTTCGGCACTGCCCCCCACGAGCAGTACTTC. The encoded protein is CASSFGTAPHEQYF.

V gene TRBV6-1 combines with J gene TRBJ2-1, with 12 bases lining up with TRBD2. The ends lost 4 bases at V and 9 bases at J; junction bases unmatched: 10. Germline V gene data show CDR1 as MNHNS and CDR2 as SASEGT. The CDR3 contains 16 residues. The CDR3 protein is CASSATTSGSQSEQFF. CDR3 coding DNA: TGTGCCAGCAGTGCTACGACTAGCGGGAGCCAAAGTGAGCAGTTCTTC.

This chain joins TRBV19 and TRBJ2-5; D not certain. The V gene's germline CDR1 is LNHDA and CDR2 SQIVND (reference sequence). This CDR3 has 10 residues. V lost 5 bases and J lost 7, with 5 bases in between. CDR3 sequence (DNA): TGTGCCAGTAGTGATGGGACCCAGTACTTC. It specifies CASSDGTQYF.

This clone occurred once. The chain uses TRBV2 and TRBJ1-6, with D possibly matching TRBD1 (6 bases). The V and J ends lost 3 bases and 8 bases respectively, with 14 bases between them. The CDR3 is made up of 15 amino acids. Germline V gene lookup returns CDR1 SNHLY and CDR2 FYNNEI. The DNA of the CDR3 is TGTGCCAGCAGTGACCTGTCGGGGGGCGATTCACCCCTCCACTTT. It translates to CASSDLSGGDSPLHF. Looking up the rest from reference TRBV2 and TRBJ1-6 gives the full variable domain: EPEVTQTPSHQVTQMGQEVILRCVPISNHLYFYWYRQILGQKVEFLVSFYNNEISEKSEIFDDQFSVERPDGSNFTLKIRSTKLEDSAMYFCASSDLSGGDSPLHFGNGTRLTVT.

The CDR3 DNA sequence: TGTGCCACCAGCAGCGTAGGGTATAGCAATCAGCCCCAGCATTTT. It yields the protein CATSSVGYSNQPQHF. The genes are TRBV15 and TRBJ1-5, with D unclear. With 3 bases removed from V and 0 bases from J, the gap between germline ends came to 9 bases. The CDR3 covers 15 residues. Germline lookup yields CDR1 LNHNV and CDR2 YYDKDF (reference sequence).

The chain employs TRBV11-2 and TRBJ2-1; 10 bases align to TRBD1. CDR1 is SGHAT and CDR2 is FQNNGV in the germline V gene. V lost 5 bases, J lost 4 bases, and 5 bases stayed unmatched. There are 15 residues in the CDR3. DNA for the CDR3: TGTGCCAGCAGCCGTAGACAGGGGGCTTACAATGAGCAGTTCTTC. Residues: CASSRRQGAYNEQFF. The whole variable domain, remainder taken from reference TRBV11-2 and TRBJ2-1, is EAGVAQSPRYKIIEKRQSVAFWCNPISGHATLYWYQQILGQGPKLLIQFQNNGVVDDSQLPKDRFSAERLKGVDSTLKIQPAKLEDSAVYLCASSRRQGAYNEQFFGPGTRLTVL.

The genes are TRBV10-3 and TRBJ2-2, with TRBD1 identical over 8 bases. Germline V CDR1 and CDR2: ENHRY, SYGVKD. With V trimmed by 6 bases and J by 3 bases, 3 bases remained unmatched. The CDR3 totals 14 residues. In nucleotides, the CDR3 is TGTGCCATCAGAGGGACAGGACACACCGGGGAGCTGTTTTTT. Translated: CAIRGTGHTGELFF.